Presented here are 31 T cell receptor beta chains from one specimen sequenced in a study of T cell clonality in common variable immunodeficiency. Study results and limitations: In common variable immunodeficiency, TCR beta chains reportedly carried fewer deletions and N-nucleotide insertions.

The data were produced by immunoSEQ multiplex PCR, yet TCRdb's version contains in-frame clones alone and is incomplete. The specimen has approximately 20,000 clones, none found just once. For these TCRs, the target antigens are not known. Sequenced sample: peripheral blood mononuclear cells. The source is a human donor with common variable immunodeficiency.

Note on this clone: The CDR3 extends 3 residues past the end of the read, so its final part is completed from the germline J gene. The J gene is TRBJ2-7, the V gene TRBV7-2; 7 nucleotides align to TRBD2. The CDR3 has 15 residues. Germline CDR1 SGHTA, CDR2 FQGNSA. V trimming: 1 base; J trimming: 3 bases; junction bases outside the gene matches: 6. The CDR3: CASSLVGEGHYEQYF. The CDR3 bases that were read are TGTGCCAGCAGCTTAGTTGGGGAGGGGCACTACGAG.

Only a few counts were recorded for this clone. The read halts 3 residues ahead of the CDR3 end, with the missing end drawn from the germline J gene. The genes are TRBV19 and TRBJ2-7; perhaps TRBD1 as D (6 bases). CDR1 is LNHDA and CDR2 is SQIVND in the germline V gene (reference sequence). V was cut by 5 bases and J by 2 bases, with 16 bases left in between. CDR3 length equals 15 residues. The covered CDR3 bases are TGTGCCAGTAGTGAAGTATTAAAGGGGGCCTACGAG. Its translation is CASSEVLKGAYE. The complete CDR3 reads CASSEVLKGAYEQYF.

The CDR3 region is CASRETGAGANVLTF. The CDR3 bases that were read are TGTGCCAGCAGGGAGACAGGGGCTGGGGCCAACGTC. The genes are TRBV2 and TRBJ2-6; 8 bases align to TRBD1. Coverage ceases 3 residues before the CDR3 finishes, and the germline J gene fills in the end. Germline loops: CDR1 SNHLY, CDR2 FYNNEI. This CDR3 is 15 amino acids long. V shed 6 bases and J 2 bases; nucleotides not matched to a gene: 3.

Within the sample, this clone is medium-sized. From the germline J gene comes the end of the CDR3, since the read stops 3 residues before it. This CDR3 is also generated by other DNA sequences in the sample. This chain uses TRBV27 with TRBJ2-1; 7 bases align to TRBD2. CDR3 length: 16 residues. CDR1 is MNHEY and CDR2 is SMNVEV in the germline V gene (reference sequence). V trimming: 0 bases; J trimming: 2 bases; junction bases outside the gene matches: 4. The CDR3 sequence: CASSLSTGLTYNEQFF. CDR3 DNA (partial): TGTGCCAGCAGTTTATCGACGGGACTAACCTACAATGAG.

This clone occurred a few times. Read coverage stops 3 residues before the CDR3 terminus; the germline J gene supplies the remainder. V gene TRBV19 combines with J gene TRBJ2-3, with TRBD2 matching over 14 bases. In germline, CDR1 is LNHDA, CDR2 SQIVND (reference sequence). CDR3 length equals 18 residues. The ends lost 0 bases at V and 3 bases at J; junction bases unmatched: 5. The CDR3 is CASSIEGTSGRWTDTQYF. The CDR3 bases that were read are TGTGCCAGTAGTATAGAGGGGACTAGCGGGAGATGGACAGATACG.

With regard to this clone: The read is 3 residues too short to cover the CDR3 end, so that end is filled in from the germline J gene. This chain uses TRBV7-8 with TRBJ2-7, with unresolved D. Per germline, CDR1 SGHVS and CDR2 FQNEAQ. CDR3 length: 13 amino acids. V lost 1 base and J 2 bases, leaving 6 bases between the germline ends. CDR3 bases read: TGTGCCAGCAGCTTAGTGGCAACCTACGAG. Encoded protein: CASSLVATYE. The whole CDR3 sequence is CASSLVATYEQYF.

Regarding this clone: The read ends 3 residues early relative to the CDR3; the germline J gene fills the gap. The chain links TRBV2 to TRBJ2-7; the D gene is possibly TRBD1 (6 bases). The germline V and J ends were trimmed by 7 bases and 0 bases, with 19 bases remaining between them. Looked up from germline, CDR1 is SNHLY and CDR2 is FYNNEI. The CDR3 is 16 residues long. The CDR3 bases that were read are TGTGCCAGCACTGGAAATTACAGGGAGCCCTCCTACGAG. As protein: CASTGNYREPSYE. The CDR3 as a whole reads CASTGNYREPSYEQYF.

This clone has a handful of counts. The sequence runs out 3 residues before the end of the CDR3; the remainder is reconstructed from the germline J gene. The J gene is TRBJ2-2, the V gene TRBV2; the D is unclear. V lost 7 bases to trimming and J lost 9 bases, with 18 bases between them. This CDR3 is 14 amino acids long. Germline V gives CDR1 SNHLY, CDR2 FYNNEI. CDR3 in amino acids: CASNPPLGSRELFF. CDR3 DNA, as far as it was read: TGTGCCAGCAATCCACCCCTAGGTAGTAGGGAG.

This clone was counted between two and nine times. The CDR3 end is not reached by the read, which stops 3 residues before it; the germline J gene fills it in. This chain links TRBV7-2 with TRBJ2-5; 11 bases fit TRBD1. This CDR3 has 14 residues. After removal of 9 bases from V and 3 bases from J, the junction contained 6 bases not matched to a gene. Germline values: CDR1 SGHTA, CDR2 FQGNSA. CDR3 DNA, as far as it was read: TGTGCCAGTCTCCCGGGACAGGGGGAAGAGACC. As protein: CASLPGQGEET. The whole CDR3 region reads CASLPGQGEETQYF.

As to this clone: The read terminates 3 residues before the CDR3 end, so the remaining end is supplied by the germline J gene. This chain links TRBV19 with TRBJ2-6; D is undetermined. CDR3 length: 16 amino acids. The V gene lost 0 bases and the J gene lost 2 bases, with 8 bases spanning the gap. The V gene's germline CDR1 is LNHDA and CDR2 SQIVND (reference sequence). CDR3 DNA, as far as it was read: TGTGCCAGTAGTATAGATTTCAGTACTGGGGCCAACGTC. Residues: CASSIDFSTGANV. The complete CDR3 sequence is CASSIDFSTGANVLTF.

Comments on this clone: The read ends 3 residues shy of where the CDR3 ends; the end is completed using the germline J gene. The chain joins TRBV18 to TRBJ1-4; tentatively, D is TRBD1 (6 bases). The germline V gene encodes CDR1 KGHSH and CDR2 LQKENI. The CDR3 runs to 15 residues. Trimming took off 3 bases at V and 7 bases at J, with 15 bases between the two ends. CDR3 bases read: TGTGCCAGCTCACCCTATGCAGGGGTTGTTGAAAAA. Residues: CASSPYAGVVEK. The CDR3 in its entirety is CASSPYAGVVEKLFF.

The table lists this clone with many counts. The read finishes 3 residues shy of the CDR3 end, and the germline J gene is used to complete it. J is TRBJ2-7 and V is TRBV7-9; 7 nucleotides line up with TRBD1. Germline-derived CDR1 and CDR2 are SEHNR and FQNEAQ (reference sequence). The junction had 7 bases not matched to a gene; V was cut back by 8 bases and J by 0 bases. This CDR3 contains 14 residues. The CDR3 protein is CASAPGTDSYEQYF. Incomplete CDR3 DNA: TGTGCCAGCGCCCCCGGGACAGACTCCTACGAG.

A note on this clone: The CDR3 end is not reached by the read, which stops 3 residues before it; the germline J gene fills it in. J is TRBJ2-7 and V is TRBV5-6; 10 bases fit TRBD1. Trimming removed 4 bases from V and 1 base from J; junction bases left unmatched: 5. The germline V gene encodes CDR1 SGHDT and CDR2 YYEEEE. The CDR3 covers 15 residues. CDR3 amino acids: CASSRMDRGSYEQYF. Partial CDR3 DNA: TGTGCCAGCAGCAGAATGGACAGGGGGTCCTACGAG.

A note on this clone: The CDR3 end is not reached by the read, which stops 3 residues before it; the germline J gene fills it in. V and J are TRBV20-1 and TRBJ1-2, with D uncertain. The germline V gene encodes CDR1 DFQATT and CDR2 SNEGSKA (reference sequence). V was shortened by 7 bases and J by 5 bases, with 14 bases between the two germline ends. There are 12 residues in the CDR3. This CDR3 reads CSGVSGLYGYTF. CDR3 DNA, as far as it was read: TGCAGTGGAGTATCCGGGTTGTATGGC.

Concerning this clone itself: Germline is not matched at one junction end, which may reflect a read error. The read finishes 3 residues shy of the CDR3 end, and the germline J gene is used to complete it. This chain links TRBV20-1 with TRBJ1-6; D unresolved. This CDR3 is 14 amino acids long. CDR1 and CDR2 from the germline V gene are DFQATT and SNEGSKA (reference sequence). The sequenced part of the CDR3 DNA is TGCAGTGGTAGAGTCCGCTCCTATAATTCACCC. Encoded protein: CSGRVRSYNSP. The CDR3 in full is CSGRVRSYNSPLHF.

This clone was seen at least ten times. The CDR3 end is not reached by the read, which stops 3 residues before it; the germline J gene fills it in. The chain joins TRBV20-1 to TRBJ2-2; 9 bases are shared with TRBD2. The CDR3 contains 15 residues. After removal of 2 bases from V and 5 bases from J, the junction contained 6 bases not matched to a gene. In germline, CDR1 is DFQATT, CDR2 SNEGSKA (reference sequence). CDR3 residues: CSARWSGGYTGELFF. The part of the CDR3 DNA that was read is TGCAGTGCTAGATGGAGCGGGGGGTATACCGGGGAG.

As to this clone: Read coverage stops 3 residues before the CDR3 terminus; the germline J gene supplies the remainder. This sequence joins TRBV7-9 and TRBJ1-5; a weak D match, TRBD1 (6 bases). Looked up from germline, CDR1 is SEHNR and CDR2 is FQNEAQ (reference sequence). The V end lost 5 bases, the J end lost 9 bases, and 11 bases lay between the germline ends. The length of the CDR3 is 12 residues. CDR3 amino acids: CASSRGGGPQHF. CDR3 DNA (partial): TGTGCCAGCAGCCGTGGAGGGGGGCCC.

This clone has just a few counts. The read ends 3 residues early relative to the CDR3; the germline J gene fills the gap. The V gene is TRBV2, the J gene TRBJ2-5; D is unclear. Germline CDR1 SNHLY, CDR2 FYNNEI. Trimming shortened V by 3 bases and J by 5 bases, and 13 bases separated the two germline ends. This CDR3 spans 14 amino acids. CDR3 DNA (partial): TGTGCCAGCAGTGAGGCCTTGGTAGGGGAGACC. It encodes CASSEALVGET. The whole CDR3 sequence reads CASSEALVGETQYF.

Details on this clone: Read coverage stops 3 residues before the CDR3 terminus; the germline J gene supplies the remainder. V gene TRBV7-9 combines with J gene TRBJ2-7; D may be TRBD2 (6 bases). The germline gives CDR1 SEHNR, CDR2 FQNEAQ (reference sequence). The CDR3 is 13 residues long. The V gene lost 5 bases and the J gene lost 5 bases, with 13 bases spanning the gap. CDR3 bases read: TGTGCCAGCAGCCACGTTGTAGCGGACGAG. Its protein product is CASSHVVADE. The full CDR3 sequence reads CASSHVVADEQYF.

Of note for this clone: The missing CDR3 end, 3 residues past where the read stops, is filled in from the germline J gene. This sequence joins TRBV19 and TRBJ2-2, with TRBD2 matching 12 bases. Germline trimming cut 6 bases from V and 6 bases from J; bases unmatched to any gene: 2. Germline CDR1 is LNHDA and CDR2 is SQIVND (reference sequence). The length of the CDR3 is 14 residues. CDR3 sequence reads: CASSRLAGAGELFF. The DNA read from the CDR3 is TGTGCCAGTAGCAGACTAGCGGGGGCCGGGGAG.

A word on this clone: From the germline J gene comes the end of the CDR3, since the read stops 3 residues before it. The V call is TRBV2, the J call TRBJ2-3; maybe TRBD2 (6 bases). This CDR3 is built from 14 residues. The V gene lost 11 bases and the J gene lost 1 base, with 16 bases spanning the gap. CDR1 is SNHLY and CDR2 is FYNNEI in the germline V gene. The CDR3 here is CADAGIGGTDTQYF. The CDR3 DNA, read in part, is TGTGCCGATGCGGGGATTGGCGGCACAGATACG.

A few counts support this clone. The sequenced fragment ends 3 residues before the CDR3 boundary, so the rest is inferred from the germline J gene. The V and J genes are TRBV19 and TRBJ2-5, with D perhaps being TRBD1 or TRBD2 (5 bases each). Germline lookup yields CDR1 LNHDA and CDR2 SQIVND (reference sequence). The germline V and J ends were trimmed by 8 bases and 4 bases, with 8 bases remaining between them. This CDR3 region has 11 residues. This CDR3 is CASQGVETQYF. Partial CDR3 DNA: TGTGCCAGTCAGGGAGTAGAGACC.

Regarding this clone: Coverage ceases 3 residues before the CDR3 finishes, and the germline J gene fills in the end. The genes are TRBV7-8 and TRBJ2-2; D is unresolved. This CDR3 has 12 amino acids. Germline assignment: CDR1 SGHVS and CDR2 FQNEAQ. Trimming pared 5 bases from V and 6 bases from J, leaving 7 bases between. CDR3 DNA (partial): TGTGCCAGCAGCCCCACACCCGGGGAG. This encodes CASSPTPGE. The full CDR3 reads CASSPTPGELFF.

CDR3 region: CASSLARYYEQYF. Partial CDR3 DNA: TGTGCCAGCAGCTTAGCGCGGTACTACGAG. This chain connects TRBV7-2 to TRBJ2-7; D not resolved. Coverage ceases 3 residues before the CDR3 finishes, and the germline J gene fills in the end. The CDR3 runs to 13 residues. Looked up from germline, CDR1 is SGHTA and CDR2 is FQGNSA. V was cut by 0 bases and J by 3 bases, with 6 bases left in between.

Turning to this clone: The read terminates 3 residues before the CDR3 end, so the remaining end is supplied by the germline J gene. This chain links TRBV30 with TRBJ1-5; the D is unclear. V dropped 0 bases and J dropped 2 bases, with 29 bases sitting between them. This CDR3 comprises 21 residues. The germline V gene encodes CDR1 GTSNPN and CDR2 SVGIG (reference sequence). The chain's CDR3 is CAWSVLFRSRPAPRGNQPQHF. The covered CDR3 bases are TGTGCCTGGAGTGTACTCTTTAGGAGCAGACCGGCCCCGAGGGGCAATCAGCCC.

This clone was detected many times. The sequenced fragment ends 3 residues before the CDR3 boundary, so the rest is inferred from the germline J gene. The V gene is TRBV28, the J gene TRBJ1-1; D is unresolved. Trimming took off 5 bases at V and 4 bases at J, with 14 bases between the two ends. The CDR3 runs to 14 residues. Germline loops: CDR1 MDHEN, CDR2 SYDVKM. CDR3 DNA, as far as it was read: TGTGCCAGCAGTCAAGAACACGTCCTCACTGAA. This sequence encodes CASSQEHVLTE. The full CDR3 reads CASSQEHVLTEAFF.

CDR3 sequence reads: CASSPDRVDTIYF. CDR3 DNA, as far as it was read: TGTGCCAGCTCACCAGACAGGGTGGACACC. The gene calls are TRBV18 and TRBJ1-3; TRBD1 matches 7 bases. The read halts 3 residues ahead of the CDR3 end, with the missing end drawn from the germline J gene. The CDR3 runs 13 residues. Germline V gene data show CDR1 as KGHSH and CDR2 as LQKENI. V lost 2 bases and J lost 8; bases outside the gene matches: 3.

The part of the CDR3 DNA that was read is TGTGCCAGCATCCGGGACACAACCTACGAG. This translates into CASIRDTTYE. The entire CDR3 sequence reads CASIRDTTYEQYF. V gene TRBV7-9 combines with J gene TRBJ2-7; D might be TRBD1 (6 bases). The CDR3 end is not reached by the read, which stops 3 residues before it; the germline J gene fills it in. Germline CDR1 reads SEHNR; CDR2 reads FQNEAQ (reference sequence). V lost 7 bases and J lost 2, with 12 bases in between. CDR3 length: 13 residues.

This clone was detected a few times. From the germline J gene comes the end of the CDR3, since the read stops 3 residues before it. This chain links TRBV13 with TRBJ2-1; 8 positions match TRBD2. Germline loops: CDR1 PRHDT, CDR2 FYEKMQ (reference sequence). This CDR3 is built from 20 residues. V was pared by 9 bases and J by 5 bases, with 27 bases of the junction left unmatched. Here the CDR3 reads CARSITHGQKHSGENNEQFF. The CDR3 bases that were read are TGTGCCAGGAGCATCACACACGGGCAAAAACATAGCGGGGAAAACAATGAG.

CDR3 in amino acids: CASSPGQISGNTIYF. Partial CDR3 DNA: TGTGCCAGCAGTCCCGGACAAATCTCTGGAAACACC. V is TRBV2 and J is TRBJ1-3; maybe TRBD1 (5 bases). The read ends 3 residues early relative to the CDR3; the germline J gene fills the gap. This CDR3 is built from 15 residues. Trimming pared 5 bases from V and 0 bases from J, leaving 11 bases between. Germline CDR1 is SNHLY and CDR2 is FYNNEI.

This clone was found a few times. The CDR3 end falls 3 residues outside the read, so it is completed with the germline J gene. The chain uses TRBV19 and TRBJ1-1, with 10 nucleotides matching TRBD1. Per the germline V gene, CDR1 is LNHDA and CDR2 is SQIVND (reference sequence). This CDR3 comprises 15 residues. The sequenced part of the CDR3 DNA is TGTGCCAGTAATACCGGAGGGACAGGGGATTATCAG. This translates into CASNTGGTGDYQ. Given in full, the CDR3 is CASNTGGTGDYQAFF.